Listed below are T cell receptor beta chains from one sample, sequenced in a study of blood T cell repertoires in COVID-19. Method: immunoSEQ multiplex PCR; TCRdb's copy keeps in-frame clones and lacks some. This table has tens of thousands of clones, less than 90% appearing once. Sequences were obtained from peripheral blood. These receptors were obtained from a man in his sixties with active or convalescent COVID-19. The CDR3 runs from the conserved cysteine through the conserved F or W. Fields, in order: D gene, V gene, clone size, J gene, CDR3 protein, CDR3 DNA. A D gene is named only where the DNA matches it firmly. A clone size is listed for some rows: how often the clone was seen (once, few, many), or a class if it is expanded.

>-|TRBV21-1|-|TRBJ2-5
CASSKFPGAGLAGDINPGETQYF
TGTGCCAGCAGCAAATTTCCCGGGGCCGGACTAGCGGGGGACATAAACCCGGGTGAGACCCAGTACTTC
>TRBD1|TRBV5-4|-|TRBJ1-2
CASSLGQGVGFRPYTF
TGTGCCAGCAGCTTGGGACAGGGGGTCGGGTTTAGGCCCTACACCTTC
>-|TRBV7-7|once|TRBJ2-5
CASSPSWTDQETQYF
TGTGCTAGCAGTCCCAGCTGGACAGACCAAGAGACCCAGTACTTC
>TRBD1|TRBV5-4|-|TRBJ2-7
CASRPGTAVYEQYF
TGTGCCAGCAGACCGGGGACAGCGGTCTACGAGCAGTACTTC
>TRBD1|TRBV2|-|TRBJ1-6
CASRGTGTNSPLHF
TGTGCCAGCAGGGGGACAGGGACCAATTCACCCCTCCACTTT
>TRBD1|TRBV7-2|-|TRBJ1-2
CASSYKLDRAFIYTF
TGTGCCAGCAGCTATAAGCTGGACAGGGCTTTTATTTACACCTTC
>TRBD1|TRBV19|-|TRBJ2-2
CASSFGTGTTGELFF
TGTGCCAGTAGTTTCGGGACAGGGACCACCGGGGAGCTGTTTTTT
>-|TRBV4-1|-|TRBJ1-2
CASSQDQSGIFYGYTF
TGCGCCAGCAGCCAAGATCAGTCGGGGATTTTCTATGGCTACACCTTC
>-|TRBV11-2|once|TRBJ2-5
CASSTQGGETQYF
TGTGCCAGCAGCACCCAGGGGGGAGAGACCCAGTACTTC
>-|TRBV6-5|-|TRBJ2-3
CASSYRGGSDTQYF
TGTGCCAGCAGTTACCGGGGTGGATCAGATACGCAGTATTTT
>-|TRBV27|-|TRBJ2-4
CASSPNRGGKNIQYF
TGTGCCAGCAGTCCCAACAGGGGGGGCAAAAACATTCAGTACTTC
>TRBD2|TRBV7-9|few|TRBJ2-3
CASSSREGKGTDTQYF
TGTGCCAGCAGCTCCCGGGAGGGTAAGGGTACAGATACGCAGTATTTT
>-|TRBV27|-|TRBJ1-2
CASSPLVTGPYGYTF
TGTGCCAGCAGTCCTCTCGTTACAGGGCCGTATGGCTACACCTTC
>-|TRBV9|-|TRBJ2-1
CASSVNNGEYNEQFF
TGTGCCAGCAGCGTAAATAACGGGGAGTACAATGAGCAGTTCTTC
>-|TRBV6-5|-|TRBJ2-4
CASSYVGPENIQYF
TGTGCCAGCAGTTACGTTGGTCCGGAAAACATTCAGTACTTC
>-|TRBV7-6|few|TRBJ2-3
CASSSEVRADTQYF
TGTGCCAGCAGCTCCGAGGTGAGGGCAGATACGCAGTATTTT
>-|TRBV21-1|-|TRBJ1-2
CASSKRGQGAGYGYTF
TGTGCCAGCAGCAAAAGGGGGCAGGGGGCAGGCTATGGCTACACCTTC
>-|TRBV6-5|once|TRBJ1-1
CASSYSAGPPEAFF
TGTGCCAGCAGTTACTCCGCCGGTCCCCCTGAAGCTTTCTTT
>TRBD2|TRBV7-2|-|TRBJ2-2
CASSLPGTITGELFF
TGTGCCAGCAGCTTACCCGGGACTATCACCGGGGAGCTGTTTTTT
>TRBD2|TRBV4-1|few|TRBJ2-1
CASSPRGLAGGPTNEQFF
TGCGCCAGCAGCCCGAGGGGGCTAGCGGGGGGGCCTACGAATGAGCAGTTCTTC
>-|TRBV10-3|-|TRBJ2-2
CAISESTRPANTGELFF
TGTGCCATCAGTGAGTCGACAAGGCCGGCGAACACCGGGGAGCTGTTTTTT
>-|TRBV6-6|-|TRBJ1-1
CASSQGLTEAFF
TGTGCCAGCAGCCAGGGGTTGACTGAAGCTTTCTTT
>-|TRBV5-4|-|TRBJ1-6
CASSYRGWNSPLHF
TGTGCCAGCAGCTATAGGGGGTGGAATTCACCCCTCCACTTT
>-|TRBV28|-|TRBJ2-6
CASSLLGTGANVLTF
TGTGCCAGCAGTTTGCTAGGCACCGGGGCCAACGTCCTGACTTTC
>-|TRBV10-3|-|TRBJ2-7
CAISGGSYEQYF
TGTGCCATCAGTGGAGGGTCCTACGAGCAGTACTTC
>-|TRBV12-5|-|TRBJ2-7
CASGPPAGASYEQYF
TGTGCTAGTGGTCCCCCGGCGGGGGCCTCCTACGAGCAGTACTTC
>TRBD2|TRBV3-1/TRBV3-2|-|TRBJ2-7
CASSQYSGGPYEQYF
TGTGCCAGCAGCCAATATAGCGGGGGTCCATACGAGCAGTACTTC
>-|TRBV30|-|TRBJ1-4
CAWSGDRIGEKLFF
TGTGCCTGGAGTGGAGACAGGATTGGCGAAAAACTGTTTTTT
>-|TRBV2|-|TRBJ1-5
CASGGQYQPQHF
TGTGCCAGCGGGGGCCAGTATCAGCCCCAGCATTTT
>-|TRBV11-2|-|TRBJ2-3
CASSLEFAQGTQYF
TGTGCCAGCAGCTTAGAGTTCGCACAGGGTACGCAGTATTTT
>TRBD1|TRBV10-3|-|TRBJ2-1
CATNRDSSYNEQFF
TGTGCCACCAACCGGGACAGCTCCTACAATGAGCAGTTCTTC
>TRBD1|TRBV2|-|TRBJ2-3
CASKGGQGFTDTQYF
TGTGCCAGCAAGGGGGGACAGGGATTCACAGATACGCAGTATTTT
>-|TRBV11-3|once|TRBJ2-3
CASSRRSGGADTQYF
TGTGCCAGCAGCCGACGGTCGGGGGGCGCAGATACGCAGTATTTT
>-|TRBV7-9|-|TRBJ1-4
CASSLGFRGTNEKLFF
TGTGCCAGCAGCTTAGGTTTCCGGGGAACTAATGAAAAACTGTTTTTT
>-|TRBV3-1/TRBV3-2|-|TRBJ2-5
CASDPGMGTQYF
TGTGCCAGCGATCCAGGGATGGGGACCCAGTACTTC
>-|TRBV18|-|TRBJ2-5
CASSPGQIQESQYF
TGTGCCAGCTCACCGGGGCAGATACAAGAGAGCCAGTACTTC
>-|TRBV3-1/TRBV3-2|-|TRBJ1-2
CASIRWGANYGYTF
TGTGCCAGCATCCGCTGGGGCGCCAACTATGGCTACACCTTC